This T cell receptor beta chain was observed in a study of blood T cell repertoires in COVID-19. Study as a whole: T cells, B-cell-depleted T cells, or PBMCs supplied cDNA or gDNA.

Sequencing used immunoSEQ multiplex PCR; TCRdb keeps in-frame clones, though not all of them. The table shows 310,000 or so clones, with 87% occurring only once. Resolution of symptoms, clearance, or two negative PCRs was present in recovered Cohort 3 donors. Germline assignment: CDR1 MNHEY and CDR2 SVGAGI. The CDR3 is made up of 15 amino acids. V gave up 2 bases and J gave up 1 base; unmatched junction bases: 5. The table lists this clone with a few counts. This TCR derives from a young woman who had recovered from COVID-19. J is TRBJ2-7 and V is TRBV6-5, with 7 bases lining up with TRBD1. Sequencing was done on a sample of PBMCs or T cells enriched from blood (not recorded which). CDR3 loop: CASSYPRQGSYEQYF. Here the CDR3 DNA reads TGTGCCAGCAGTTACCCACGACAGGGATCCTACGAGCAGTACTTC.